This T cell receptor beta chain was found in a study of shared clonotypes between healthy human individuals. Findings of the study overall: Across subsets, estimated richness was generally greater for naive than for memory populations.

The assay was run at deep level. The data were produced by immunoSEQ multiplex PCR, yet TCRdb's version contains in-frame clones alone and is incomplete. The table includes about 2.3 million clones, over 85% detected once. Notes on this clone: No antigen is known for it.

The donors were adults (healthy and HIV-negative) with no recent acute infections or vaccinations. V lost 4 bases and J 5 bases, leaving 17 bases between the germline ends. Germline V CDR1 and CDR2: SNHLY, FYNNEI. This CDR3 has 15 residues. This chain links TRBV2 with TRBJ1-1; D unresolved. The sequencing input was naive CD4+ T cells from PBMCs. Subset specified: CD45RA+ positively selected. The sequence derives from a man between 18 and 29 years old in good health. Some clones in this sample may be carry-over from other donors' samples. CDR3 in DNA: TGTGCCAGCAGTGCCCGGGTCCCAAGTGGGACTGAAGCTTTCTTT. Its protein product is CASSARVPSGTEAFF.